This is a list of T cell receptor beta chains from one sample in a study of cytomegalovirus exposure and HLA in healthy donors. Here immunoSEQ multiplex PCR was the method, and the copy in TCRdb shows in-frame clones only, minus some. The table lists more than 95,000 clones, 17% of them singletons, with around 2.6% in the top ten. Source material: PBMCs. These TCRs come from a female donor in good health and CMV-seropositive. The CDR3 runs from the conserved cysteine through the conserved F or W. Each record gives: V gene, CDR3 protein.

TRBV23-1	CRITGGNQPQHF
TRBV19	CASSMLAGGREQYF
TRBV19	CASTGQGTTNEKLFF
TRBV13	CASSPGQGGTEAFF
TRBV30	CALGTGLISTNEKLFF
TRBV6-5	CASGKQGVDTQYF
TRBV27	CASSLGLAGAYEQYF
TRBV9	CASSVQTGVGQNEQFF
TRBV7-6	CASSRTVSGGPNGETQYF
TRBV27	CASSEGTSGANEQFF
TRBV5-1	CASGLDGNTEAFF
TRBV5-8	CASIQGTGQGMYEQYF
TRBV6-5	CASNQRMNTEAFF
TRBV29-1	CSVDRGSYGYTF
TRBV7-8	CASTLGRNTEAFF
TRBV7-7	CASSPGSSNSPLHF
TRBV29-1	CSVVSPYSDGEAFF
TRBV7-9	CASDPGQMLSSGNTIYF
TRBV4-3	CASSQDLVGGTSRYEQYF
TRBV2	CASRREGNQPQHF
TRBV4-3	CASSQLRGETQYF
TRBV6-6	CASSVSQGHKGPQHF
TRBV4-2	CASSQKSGAANEKLFF
TRBV6-6	CASSYSGGGTSYEQYF
TRBV5-6	CASSLGLEQYF
TRBV27	CASSGDRNSYEQYF
TRBV28	CASSFDRDRGRLNEQFF
TRBV5-1	CASSSPPGQGSHEQYF
TRBV6-1	CASSEGVSGGYTF
TRBV7-9	CASSPRGAGVGEQFF
TRBV4-3	CASSQARTHKLYQETQYF
TRBV12-5	CASGLVAYEQFF
TRBV28	CASSFRPPPSQGSSYGYTF
TRBV29-1	CSVAGGGEKLFF
TRBV6-5	CASSQDAGRGRAFF
TRBV4-1	CASSQVLPTYEQYF
TRBV30	CACNERDYGYTF
TRBV7-9	CASRPARNTEAFF
TRBV7-6	CASSYLAAGLGEQYF
TRBV30	CAWGRSGGEKLFF
TRBV7-8	CASSLHRQGPYSPLHF
TRBV4-3	CASSITYGLAGRDEQYF
TRBV5-3	CARAETSRRYNEQFF
TRBV25-1	CASSEYLGTRNTGELFF
TRBV4-3	CASSQDRAGTYEQYF
TRBV4-1	CASSRQGLGLTLNYGYTF
TRBV5-6	CASSWTLAGGQETQYF
TRBV7-9	CASRVAETYYNEQFF
TRBV6-5	CASKRLFSNQPQHF
TRBV4-3	CASSQDRTAGREAFF
TRBV28	CASSLRDKAYEQYF
TRBV13	CASSRPFPSGGSDTQYF
TRBV7-9	CASSLQGDYGYTF
TRBV9	CASSEGLSSSPLHF
TRBV29-1	CSVDPNTGELFF
TRBV5-6	CASSLGRGYYGYTF
TRBV27	CASSFLTTNTGELFF
TRBV6-5	CASSYLNSPLHF
TRBV28	CASSSTGWSGNQPQHF